This is a list of T cell receptor beta chains from one sample in a study of shared clonotypes between healthy human individuals. Produced via immunoSEQ multiplex PCR; TCRdb's table is partial and in-frame only. This table has a few hundred thousand clones, roughly 70% appearing once. The specimen was memory CD4+ T cells sorted from blood. Receptors were obtained from a man in his thirties or forties in good health. Each CDR3 is given with its conserved first and last residue. Each record gives: D gene, V gene, CDR3 length, J gene, CDR3 DNA, CDR3 protein. The D gene is left open where the match is weak.

-,TRBV5-1,15,TRBJ2-1,TGCGCCAGCAGCTTCCGGGAAGACTCCTACAATGAGCAGTTCTTC,CASSFREDSYNEQFF
TRBD1,TRBV27,15,TRBJ2-7,TGTGCCAGCAGTTTTGGCCGGGACAGGGGGTACGAGCAGTACTTC,CASSFGRDRGYEQYF
-,TRBV19,13,TRBJ2-7,TGTGCCAGTAGTATAGGGGGGTCCTACGAGCAGTACTTC,CASSIGGSYEQYF
TRBD1,TRBV5-1,14,TRBJ1-2,TGCGCCAGCAGCTTGGAGGGACAGGACTATGGCTACACCTTC,CASSLEGQDYGYTF
-,TRBV5-1,15,TRBJ2-7,TGCGCCAGCAGCCCCCTAGTTTCATTCGACTACGAGCAGTACTTC,CASSPLVSFDYEQYF
-,TRBV10-2,14,TRBJ1-5,TGCGCCAGCAGTCGCGGGGTACGGAGTCAGCCCCAGCATTTT,CASSRGVRSQPQHF
TRBD2,TRBV6-1,18,TRBJ2-3,TGTGCCAGCAGTGAAAGGAGACTAGCGGGAGTAGGGACAGATACGCAGTATTTT,CASSERRLAGVGTDTQYF
TRBD2,TRBV4-2,16,TRBJ2-7,TGTGCCAGCAGCCCTACCTTACTAGCGGGAGGGGACGAGCAGTACTTC,CASSPTLLAGGDEQYF
-,TRBV4-1,17,TRBJ2-1,TGCGCCAGCAGCCAAGATAGTGAGTCTAGCTCGTCGCATGAGCAGTTCTTC,CASSQDSESSSSHEQFF
TRBD1,TRBV11-2,16,TRBJ1-4,TGTGCCAGCAGCTTAGCGTTTCGGAGGGGGCGTGAAAAACTGTTTTTT,CASSLAFRRGREKLFF
-,TRBV2,18,TRBJ2-2,TGTGCCAGCAGTGATAACTTCCGGGGCCACCCCAACACCGGGGAGCTGTTTTTT,CASSDNFRGHPNTGELFF
-,TRBV10-3,16,TRBJ2-1,TGTGCCATCAGTGGATGGGGGGAGTCGGAGTACAATGAGCAGTTCTTC,CAISGWGESEYNEQFF
TRBD1,TRBV5-4,16,TRBJ1-2,TGTGCCAGCAGCTCCGGGACAGGGGGAAATCTCGATGGCTACACCTTC,CASSSGTGGNLDGYTF
TRBD1,TRBV19,14,TRBJ1-4,TGTGCCAGTAGTGGACAGGCCCTTCGGGTAAAACTGTTTTTT,CASSGQALRVKLFF
TRBD1,TRBV6-1,14,TRBJ1-2,TGTGCCAGCAGTGACGCAGGGGGCGGCTATGGCTACACCTTC,CASSDAGGGYGYTF
TRBD2,TRBV29-1,16,TRBJ2-5,TGCAGCGTTGTAGGGGAAGCGGGAGGGCCGAGAGAGACCCAGTACTTC,CSVVGEAGGPRETQYF